This TCR beta chain was identified in a study of response to subunit inactivated influenza vaccine. Germline CDR1 is SGHRS and CDR2 is YFSETQ. This CDR3 has 14 residues. Trimming removed 7 bases from V and 2 bases from J; junction bases left unmatched: 7. Comment on this clonotype: The target antigen is unknown.

One entry per CDR3 protein results from TCRdb running MiXCR on the RT-PCR reads. The data contain over 450,000 distinct CDR3 sequences, roughly 13% of them seen just once; the ten biggest clones take up about 12%. Overall study findings and caveats: Authors suggested seasonal influenza vaccinations each recruit few new T cells.

The sequencing here drew on PBMCs from blood, taken 45 days after vaccination. This TCR derives from a man in his forties or fifties who received an inactivated influenza vaccine. V is TRBV5-1 and J is TRBJ2-3, with TRBD1 matching over 7 bases. CDR3 region: CASRDSGDTDTQYF. Written as DNA, the CDR3 is TGCGCCAGCCGGGACAGTGGGGACACAGATACGCAGTATTTT.